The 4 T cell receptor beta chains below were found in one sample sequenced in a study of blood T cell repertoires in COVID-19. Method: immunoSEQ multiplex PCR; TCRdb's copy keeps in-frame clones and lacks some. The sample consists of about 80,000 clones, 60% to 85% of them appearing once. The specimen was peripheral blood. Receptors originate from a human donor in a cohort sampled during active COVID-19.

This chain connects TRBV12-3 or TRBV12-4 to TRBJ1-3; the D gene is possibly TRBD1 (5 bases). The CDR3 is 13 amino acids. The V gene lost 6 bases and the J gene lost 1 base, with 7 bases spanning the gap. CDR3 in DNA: TGTGCCAGCAGCCAGGGATCTGGAAACACCATATATTTT. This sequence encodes CASSQGSGNTIYF.

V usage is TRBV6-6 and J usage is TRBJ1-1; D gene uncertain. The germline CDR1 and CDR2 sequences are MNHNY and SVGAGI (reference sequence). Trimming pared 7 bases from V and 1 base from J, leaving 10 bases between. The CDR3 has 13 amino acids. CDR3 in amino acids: CASKLKQNTEAFF. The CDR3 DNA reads TGTGCCAGCAAGCTCAAGCAGAACACTGAAGCTTTCTTT.

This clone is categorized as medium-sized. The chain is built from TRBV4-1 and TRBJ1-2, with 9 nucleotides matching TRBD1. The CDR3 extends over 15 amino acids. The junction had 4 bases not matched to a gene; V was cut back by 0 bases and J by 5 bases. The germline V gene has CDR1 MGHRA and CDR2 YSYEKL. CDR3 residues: CASSQDRGQGYGYTF. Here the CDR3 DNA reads TGCGCCAGCAGCCAAGATCGTGGACAGGGGTATGGCTACACCTTC.

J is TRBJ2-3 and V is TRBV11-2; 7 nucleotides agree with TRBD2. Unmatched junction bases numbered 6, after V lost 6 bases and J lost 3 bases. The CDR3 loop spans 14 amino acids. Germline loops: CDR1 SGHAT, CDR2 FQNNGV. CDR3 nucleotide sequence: TGTGCCAGCAGAGCGGGGCTCTGGACAGATACGCAGTATTTT. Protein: CASRAGLWTDTQYF.